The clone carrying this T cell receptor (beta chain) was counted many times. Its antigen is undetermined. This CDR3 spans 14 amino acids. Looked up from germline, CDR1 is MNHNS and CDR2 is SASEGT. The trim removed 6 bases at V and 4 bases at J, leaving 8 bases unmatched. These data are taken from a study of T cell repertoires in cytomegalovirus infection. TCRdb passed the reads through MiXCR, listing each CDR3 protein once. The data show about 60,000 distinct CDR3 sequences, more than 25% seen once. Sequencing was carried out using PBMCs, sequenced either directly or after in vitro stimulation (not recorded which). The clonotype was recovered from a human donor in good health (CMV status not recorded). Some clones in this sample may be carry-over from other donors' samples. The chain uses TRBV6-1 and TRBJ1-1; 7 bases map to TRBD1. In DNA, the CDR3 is TGTGCCAGCAGCCCGACAGGGTCGGGCACTGAAGCTTTCTTT. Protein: CASSPTGSGTEAFF.